The clone carrying this T cell receptor beta chain was counted between two and nine times. V was pared by 2 bases and J by 4 bases, with 9 bases of the junction left unmatched. The CDR3 spans 15 residues. Per germline, CDR1 SGDLS and CDR2 YYNGEE. This specimen belongs to a study of blood T cell repertoires in COVID-19. Clones were sequenced by immunoSEQ multiplex PCR, and TCRdb holds only the in-frame ones, with some missing. The data show around 190,000 clones, 86% seen once. The V and J genes are TRBV9 and TRBJ2-7; 7 nucleotides align to TRBD2. Sequenced material: PBMCs or T cells enriched from blood (not recorded which). This TCR came from a man aged 35 to 55 with acute COVID-19. CDR3 DNA: TGTGCCAGCAGCGTCGACCTAGCGGCTATGTACGAGCAGTACTTC. Its protein product is CASSVDLAAMYEQYF.